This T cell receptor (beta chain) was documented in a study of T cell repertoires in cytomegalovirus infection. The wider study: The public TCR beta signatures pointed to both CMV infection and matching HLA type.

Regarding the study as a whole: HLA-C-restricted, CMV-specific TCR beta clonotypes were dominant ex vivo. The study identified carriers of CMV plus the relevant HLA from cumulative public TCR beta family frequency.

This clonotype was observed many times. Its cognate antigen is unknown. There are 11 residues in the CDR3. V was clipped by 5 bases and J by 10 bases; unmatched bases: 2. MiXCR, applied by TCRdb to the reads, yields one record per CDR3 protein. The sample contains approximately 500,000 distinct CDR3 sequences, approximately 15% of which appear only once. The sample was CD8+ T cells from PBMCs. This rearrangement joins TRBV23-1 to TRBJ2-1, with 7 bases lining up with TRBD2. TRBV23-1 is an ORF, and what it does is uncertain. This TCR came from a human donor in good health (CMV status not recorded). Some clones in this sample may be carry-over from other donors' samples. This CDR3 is CASSDSGEQFF. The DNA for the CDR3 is TGCGCCAGCAGTGATAGCGGGGAGCAGTTCTTC.